This T cell receptor beta chain was sequenced in a study of blood T cell repertoires in COVID-19. Study at large: The study drew acute and convalescent COVID-19 samples from the United States, Italy and Spain. T cells, B-cell-depleted T cells, or PBMCs supplied cDNA or gDNA.

The CDR3 loop spans 15 amino acids. In the study's own analysis: Estimates of nucleated cell counts were drawn from the amplification of reference gene primers. The protocol was immunoSEQ multiplex PCR, while the TCRdb copy is restricted to in-frame clones and leaves out a portion. For V, J and clone size, that table is used; D and trimming come from the DNA. This sample has roughly 200,000 clones, with approximately 88% found just once. The chain joins TRBV1 to TRBJ2-1; TRBD2 was called by the table and not checked on the DNA. TRBV1 is a listed pseudogene. Specimen: peripheral blood. This TCR was sampled from a man aged 35 to 55 with acute or convalescent COVID-19. CDR3 protein: CTSSQTRGRNNEQFF. DNA of the CDR3: TGCACCAGCAGCCAAACGCGGGGGCGGAACAATGAGCAGTTCTTC.